The entry below describes one T cell receptor (beta chain). The antigen is not known. This specimen belongs to a study of long-term antiretroviral therapy in people with HIV. With survey level as its setting, the immunoSEQ assay was v3.0. Here immunoSEQ multiplex PCR was the method, and the copy in TCRdb shows in-frame clones only, minus some. This table has 34,000 or so clones, 85% appearing once. Overall study findings and caveats: HIV repertoires covered narrower CDR3 length ranges than controls did. Information pertaining to ART adherence, viral resistance or therapeutic modifications was not obtained. Specimen acquisition occurred between the mid-2000s and the late 2010s, potentially under older ART regimens.

With V trimmed by 2 bases and J by 4 bases, 1 base remained unmatched. Germline V lookup: CDR1 SGHTS, CDR2 YDEGEE. This CDR3 has 15 residues. This chain uses TRBV5-8 with TRBJ2-2; 11 bases fit TRBD2. The sample was unsorted PBMCs, taken around 3.3 years after starting antiretroviral therapy. This TCR was sampled from a man between 18 and 35 years old with HIV. The CDR3 region has the DNA TGTGCCAGCAGCTTCGGACTAGCGGGCACCGGGGAGCTGTTTTTT. Residues: CASSFGLAGTGELFF.